Each of the 8 T cell receptor beta chains below was sequenced from the same sample in a study of T cell repertoires in cytomegalovirus infection. TCRdb re-derived calls from the reads in MiXCR, one entry per CDR3 protein. In the table there are approximately 190,000 distinct CDR3 sequences, about 30% of which are singletons. The sample taken for sequencing was PBMCs. The receptors come from a human donor in good health (CMV status not recorded). Some clones in this sample may be carry-over from other donors' samples.

This clonotype was picked up a small number of times. The V and J genes are TRBV7-2 and TRBJ2-7; 7 nucleotides agree with TRBD1. The CDR3 extends over 14 amino acids. CDR1 and CDR2 (germline): SGHTA, FQGNSA. The V gene end was trimmed by 6 bases and the J gene end by 5 bases; junction bases not matched to a gene: 10. The CDR3 reads CASRTGQPPDEQYF. Here the CDR3 DNA reads TGTGCCAGCAGAACGGGACAGCCTCCGGACGAGCAGTACTTC. Full variable domain (remainder filled in from reference TRBV7-2 and TRBJ2-7): GAGVSQSPSNKVTEKGKDVELRCDPISGHTALYWYRQSLGQGLEFLIYFQGNSAPDKSGLPSDRFSAERTGGSVSTLTIQRTQQEDSAVYLCASRTGQPPDEQYFGPGTRLTVT.

The J gene is TRBJ1-2, the V gene TRBV9; 10 bases agree with TRBD1. Germline-derived CDR1 and CDR2 are SGDLS and YYNGEE. This CDR3 region has 15 residues. The V and J ends lost 2 bases and 7 bases, in that order; junction bases with no gene match: 8. The DNA for the CDR3 is TGTGCCAGCAGCGTTACCCGGGACAGGGGAGGTGGCTACACCTTC. Protein product: CASSVTRDRGGGYTF.

This clonotype was seen many times. The rearrangement joins TRBV7-2 to TRBJ2-1; 11 bases line up with TRBD2. Germline values: CDR1 SGHTA, CDR2 FQGNSA. This CDR3 region has 16 residues. The ends lost 6 bases at V and 9 bases at J; junction bases unmatched: 13. The CDR3: CASRLRNSGGATEQFF. CDR3 sequence (DNA): TGTGCCAGCAGATTAAGGAATAGCGGGGGGGCCACTGAGCAGTTCTTC.

This clonotype turned up a few times. The V and J genes are TRBV2 and TRBJ1-2; no definite D call. The CDR3 has 13 amino acids. The ends were cut back, 4 bases at V and 5 bases at J, with 11 bases in the middle. CDR1 and CDR2 (germline): SNHLY, FYNNEI. The CDR3 sequence: CASSGRPEYGYTF. The CDR3, as DNA: TGTGCCAGCAGTGGGCGGCCGGAATATGGCTACACCTTC.

This clonotype has only a few counts. The chain carries TRBV25-1 and TRBJ2-1, with D perhaps matching TRBD2 (5 bases). V dropped 6 bases and J dropped 4 bases, with 22 bases sitting between them. The CDR3 runs to 17 residues. Per germline, CDR1 MGHDK and CDR2 SYGVNS. The CDR3 region has the DNA TGTGCCAGCAGCGGGGAAAGACCGTCAGGCCTTTACAATGAGCAGTTCTTC. It codes for CASSGERPSGLYNEQFF.

The chain links TRBV27 to TRBJ2-5; D ambiguous. Looked up from germline, CDR1 is MNHEY and CDR2 is SMNVEV (reference sequence). The CDR3 is 15 amino acids. With 4 bases removed from V and 2 bases from J, the gap between germline ends came to 14 bases. CDR3 loop: CASSSGPGFQETQYF. For the CDR3, the DNA is TGTGCCAGCAGTTCGGGCCCAGGATTTCAAGAGACCCAGTACTTC.

The J gene is TRBJ2-6, the V gene TRBV6-8; D unclear. The CDR3 runs to 15 residues. Germline CDR1 and CDR2: MNHGY and SAAAGT. The V and J ends lost 7 bases and 3 bases respectively, with 13 bases between them. The CDR3 sequence: CASILSADGANVLTF. The CDR3 DNA sequence: TGTGCCAGCATCTTAAGCGCGGATGGGGCCAACGTCCTGACTTTC.

The chain is built from TRBV6-1 and TRBJ2-3; D ambiguous. This CDR3 has 13 residues. Germline V lookup: CDR1 MNHNS, CDR2 SASEGT. V lost 5 bases to trimming and J lost 3 bases, with 9 bases between them. CDR3 sequence reads: CASSSVGTDTQYF. The CDR3 region has the DNA TGTGCCAGCAGTTCTGTGGGGACAGATACGCAGTATTTT.